These 13 T cell receptor beta chains came from one sample sequenced in a study of T cells in Graves' hyperthyroidism and ophthalmopathy. Amplification targeted TCR beta CDR3 regions from RNA transcripts. Initially, a first-round RT-PCR of the TCR CDR3 employed the HTBI primer set. MiXCR, run by TCRdb on the multiplex PCR reads, gives a single entry per CDR3 protein. Among about 570,000 distinct CDR3 sequences listed, under 60% were seen once. Material for sequencing was peripheral blood or thyroid tissue (not recorded which). Receptors originate from an adult woman with Graves' disease, either hyperthyroidism or ophthalmopathy (not recorded which).

V usage is TRBV28 and J usage is TRBJ2-7, with 11 bases identical to TRBD2. Germline values: CDR1 MDHEN, CDR2 SYDVKM. The junction had 16 bases not matched to a gene; V was cut back by 5 bases and J by 1 base. The CDR3 is 19 residues long. The CDR3 DNA follows: TGTGCCAGCAGTGAGGTGGTCCCACTAGCGGGAGAACGTTCCTACGAGCAGTACTTC. Translated, it gives CASSEVVPLAGERSYEQYF.

On this clonotype itself: One junction end disagrees with the germline gene, perhaps due to a read error. The chain is built from TRBV15 and TRBJ1-1, with D possibly TRBD1 on 6 matching bases. From germline, CDR1 is LNHNV and CDR2 YYDKDF (reference sequence). This CDR3 has 16 amino acids. The CDR3 reads CATSRAAGRGNAEAFF. CDR3 nucleotide sequence: TGTGCCACCAGCAGAGCGGCAGGGAGGGGGAACGCTGAAGCTTTCTTT.

The rearrangement uses TRBV25-1 and TRBJ1-1; TRBD1 is a possible D gene (5 bases). Trimming took off 6 bases at V and 2 bases at J, with 13 bases between the two ends. Germline CDR1 and CDR2: MGHDK and SYGVNS. This CDR3 region has 14 residues. CDR3: CASSSGASNTEAFF. The DNA for the CDR3 is TGTGCCAGCAGCAGCGGGGCCTCCAACACTGAAGCTTTCTTT.

The rearrangement uses TRBV7-6 and TRBJ2-7; D possibly corresponds to TRBD1 (5 bases). CDR3 length: 14 amino acids. The V end was cut by 6 bases, the J end by 2 bases, with 14 bases between. In germline, CDR1 is SGHVS, CDR2 FNYEAQ. The CDR3 bases are TGTGCCAGCAGTTACGTGTCAGGGCCCTACGAGCAGTACTTC. Translating it yields CASSYVSGPYEQYF.

The table lists this clonotype with many counts. V is TRBV10-3 and J is TRBJ2-7; 8 nucleotides line up with TRBD2. Trimming at V came to 4 bases and at J to 2 bases, leaving 7 bases not matched to a gene. CDR1 ENHRY and CDR2 SYGVKD come from the germline V gene. The CDR3 has 15 amino acids. CDR3 amino acids: CAISGENSGAYEQYF. The DNA of the CDR3 is TGTGCCATCAGTGGCGAGAATAGCGGGGCCTACGAGCAGTACTTC.

The chain links TRBV7-9 to TRBJ1-2, with D unresolved. Germline V lookup: CDR1 SEHNR, CDR2 FQNEAQ (reference sequence). Trimming shortened V by 2 bases and J by 9 bases, and 7 bases separated the two germline ends. CDR3 size: 11 residues. This CDR3 is CASSLRLRYTF. CDR3 sequence (DNA): TGTGCCAGCAGCTTAAGGCTGCGCTACACCTTC.

This clonotype was detected many times. The V gene is TRBV4-1, the J gene TRBJ2-7, with TRBD2 matching 9 bases. This CDR3 has 16 residues. The germline gives CDR1 MGHRA, CDR2 YSYEKL. V shed 1 base, J shed 7 bases, and the junction held 11 bases outside the gene matches. In DNA, the CDR3 is TGCGCCAGCAGCCAAGGCAGGACTAGCGCGCAGAGAGAGCAGTACTTC. It encodes CASSQGRTSAQREQYF.

This rearrangement joins TRBV20-1 to TRBJ1-5, with TRBD1 matching over 8 bases. J was trimmed by 0 bases and V by 3 bases; bases with no gene match: 16. The CDR3 contains 19 residues. Germline CDR1 reads DFQATT; CDR2 reads SNEGSKA (reference sequence). The DNA for the CDR3 is TGCAGTGCTAGCTCATTTGGACAGGGCGAGCTTAATAGCAATCAGCCCCAGCATTTT. The encoded protein is CSASSFGQGELNSNQPQHF.

Comments on this clonotype: A single base separates this from a much larger clone, so it may be a read error. The gene calls are TRBV5-1 and TRBJ2-7; D gene uncertain. CDR1 and CDR2 (germline): SGHRS, YFSETQ. The CDR3 contains 14 residues. The CDR3 loop reads CASSPNPHYYEQHF. In DNA, the CDR3 is TGCGCCAGCAGCCCAAATCCCCATTACTACGAGCAGCACTTC.

Worth noting for this clonotype: One end of the junction fails to match germline, which may point to a read error. This chain links TRBV5-1 with TRBJ1-2, with D possibly TRBD1 on 5 matching bases. The CDR3 is 13 amino acids. Germline V gene lookup returns CDR1 SGHRS and CDR2 YFSETQ. The CDR3 loop reads CTSRDRLNYGYTF. DNA of the CDR3: TGCACCAGCAGAGACAGACTGAACTATGGCTACACCTTC. The full variable domain, its missing parts supplied by reference TRBV5-1 and TRBJ1-2, is KAGVTQTPRYLIKTRGQQVTLSCSPISGHRSVSWYQQTPGQGLQFLFEYFSETQRNKGNFPGRFSGRQFSNSRSEMNVSTLELGDSALYLCTSRDRLNYGYTFGSGTRLTVV.

The chain has TRBV24-1 and TRBJ1-5, with 7 nucleotides matching TRBD1. Germline V lookup: CDR1 KGHDR, CDR2 SFDVKD. CDR3 length: 16 residues. J lost 5 bases, V lost 4 bases, and 10 bases had no gene match. As DNA, the CDR3 is TGTGCCACCAGTGACCCCGGGGAGGGGGCTTATCAGCCCCAGCATTTT. Protein: CATSDPGEGAYQPQHF.

This rearrangement joins TRBV29-1 to TRBJ1-2; TRBD1 is a possible D gene (6 bases). Germline V gives CDR1 SQVTM, CDR2 ANQGSEA. The CDR3 loop spans 12 amino acids. V was pared by 8 bases and J by 8 bases, with 18 bases between. The CDR3 reads CSRENTGSGYTF. The CDR3 region has the DNA TGCAGCAGGGAGAATACAGGGTCCGGCTACACCTTC.

This clonotype was seen ten or more times. The chain recombines TRBV30 with TRBJ1-2, with D tentatively TRBD1 (6 bases). V was trimmed by 5 bases and J by 3 bases, leaving 13 bases between them. CDR1 GTSNPN and CDR2 SVGIG come from the germline V gene (reference sequence). The CDR3 length is 13 residues. The CDR3 spells CAWSDRRHYGYTF. In DNA form, the CDR3 reads TGTGCCTGGTCAGACAGGCGCCACTATGGCTACACCTTC.